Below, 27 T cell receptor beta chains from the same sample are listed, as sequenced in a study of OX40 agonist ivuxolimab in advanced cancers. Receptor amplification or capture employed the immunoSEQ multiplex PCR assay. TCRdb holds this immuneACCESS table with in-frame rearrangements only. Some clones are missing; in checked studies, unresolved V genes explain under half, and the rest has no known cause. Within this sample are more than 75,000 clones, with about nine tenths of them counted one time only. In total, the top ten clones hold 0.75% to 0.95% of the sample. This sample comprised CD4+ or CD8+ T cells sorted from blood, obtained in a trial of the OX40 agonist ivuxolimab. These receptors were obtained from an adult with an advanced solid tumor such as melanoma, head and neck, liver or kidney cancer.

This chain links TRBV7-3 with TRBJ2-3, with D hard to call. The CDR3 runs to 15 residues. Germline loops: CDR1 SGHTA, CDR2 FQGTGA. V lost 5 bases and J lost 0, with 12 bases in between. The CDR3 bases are TGTGCCAGCAGCCCCATGGGGTCAAGCACAGATACGCAGTATTTT. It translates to CASSPMGSSTDTQYF.

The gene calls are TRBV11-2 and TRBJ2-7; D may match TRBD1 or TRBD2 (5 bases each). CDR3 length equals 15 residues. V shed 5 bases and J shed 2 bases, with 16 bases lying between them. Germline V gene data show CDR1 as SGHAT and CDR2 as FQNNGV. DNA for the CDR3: TGTGCCAGCAGCGGGAGCGGAGAGGGGACCTACGAGCAGTACGTC. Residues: CASSGSGEGTYEQYV.

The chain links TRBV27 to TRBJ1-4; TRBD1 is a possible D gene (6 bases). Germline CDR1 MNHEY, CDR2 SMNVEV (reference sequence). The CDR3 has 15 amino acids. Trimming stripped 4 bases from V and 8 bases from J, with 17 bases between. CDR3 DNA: TGTGCCAGCAGTTCCCGGACAGCTCCCAGGGAAAAACTGTTTTTT. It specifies CASSSRTAPREKLFF.

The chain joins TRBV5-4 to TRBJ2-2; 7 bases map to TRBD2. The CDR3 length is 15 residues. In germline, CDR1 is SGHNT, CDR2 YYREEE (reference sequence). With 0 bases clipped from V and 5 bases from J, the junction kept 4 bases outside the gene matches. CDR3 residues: CASSLEAGITGELFF. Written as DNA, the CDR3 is TGTGCCAGCAGCTTGGAAGCGGGGATAACCGGGGAGCTGTTTTTT.

CDR3 in DNA: TGTGCCAGCAGTTTACCCCGGACTAGCGGGAAGCATGAGCAGTTCTTC. Translation: CASSLPRTSGKHEQFF. V and J are TRBV27 and TRBJ2-1, with 12 bases lining up with TRBD2. Trimming at V came to 2 bases and at J to 8 bases, leaving 7 bases not matched to a gene. There are 16 residues in the CDR3. The V gene's germline CDR1 is MNHEY and CDR2 SMNVEV (reference sequence).

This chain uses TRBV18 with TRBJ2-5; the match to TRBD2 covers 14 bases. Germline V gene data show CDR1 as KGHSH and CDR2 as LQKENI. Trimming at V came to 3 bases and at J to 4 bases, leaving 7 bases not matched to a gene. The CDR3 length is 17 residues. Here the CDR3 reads CASSPPGLAGGGETQYF. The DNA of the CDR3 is TGTGCCAGCTCACCCCCAGGACTAGCGGGAGGAGGAGAGACCCAGTACTTC.

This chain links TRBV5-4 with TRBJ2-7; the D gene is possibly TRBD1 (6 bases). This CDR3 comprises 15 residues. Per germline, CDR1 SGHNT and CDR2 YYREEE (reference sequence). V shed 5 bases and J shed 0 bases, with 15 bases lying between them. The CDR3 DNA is TGTGCCAGCAGTTTAGACAGGAGGAGCTCCTACGAGCAGTACGTC. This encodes CASSLDRRSSYEQYV.

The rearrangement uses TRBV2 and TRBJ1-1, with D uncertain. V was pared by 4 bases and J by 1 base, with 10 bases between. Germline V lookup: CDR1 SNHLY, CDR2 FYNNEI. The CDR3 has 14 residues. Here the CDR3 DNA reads TGTGCCAGCAGTGTAACGGGCGAGAACACTGAAGCTTTCTTT. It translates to CASSVTGENTEAFF. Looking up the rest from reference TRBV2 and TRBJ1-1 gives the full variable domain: EPEVTQTPSHQVTQMGQEVILRCVPISNHLYFYWYRQILGQKVEFLVSFYNNEISEKSEIFDDQFSVERPDGSNFTLKIRSTKLEDSAMYFCASSVTGENTEAFFGQGTRLTVV.

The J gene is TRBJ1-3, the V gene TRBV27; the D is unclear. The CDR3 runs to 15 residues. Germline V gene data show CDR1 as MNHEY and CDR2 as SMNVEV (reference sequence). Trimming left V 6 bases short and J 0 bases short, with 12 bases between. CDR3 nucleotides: TGTGCCAGCAGAACTCTCCGGGACTCTGGAAACACCATATATTTT. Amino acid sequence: CASRTLRDSGNTIYF.

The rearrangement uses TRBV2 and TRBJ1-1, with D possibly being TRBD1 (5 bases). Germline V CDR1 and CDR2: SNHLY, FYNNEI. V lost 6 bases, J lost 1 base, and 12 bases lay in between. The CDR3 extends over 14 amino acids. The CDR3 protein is CASSFDRENTEAFF. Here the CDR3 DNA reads TGTGCCAGCAGCTTTGACAGAGAGAACACTGAAGCTTTCTTT.

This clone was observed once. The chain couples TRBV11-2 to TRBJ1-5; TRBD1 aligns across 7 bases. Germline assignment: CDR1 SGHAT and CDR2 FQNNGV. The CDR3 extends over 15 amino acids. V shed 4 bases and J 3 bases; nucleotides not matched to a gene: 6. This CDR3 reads CASSSGTANNQPQHF. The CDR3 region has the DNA TGTGCCAGCAGCTCCGGGACAGCGAACAATCAGCCCCAGCATTTT.

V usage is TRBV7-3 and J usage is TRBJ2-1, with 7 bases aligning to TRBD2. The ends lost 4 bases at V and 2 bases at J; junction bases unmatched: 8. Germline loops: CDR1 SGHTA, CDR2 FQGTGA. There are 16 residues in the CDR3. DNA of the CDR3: TGTGCCAGCAGCTCCGGGGGGAGCGGGCCCTACAATGAGCAGTTCTTC. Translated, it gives CASSSGGSGPYNEQFF.

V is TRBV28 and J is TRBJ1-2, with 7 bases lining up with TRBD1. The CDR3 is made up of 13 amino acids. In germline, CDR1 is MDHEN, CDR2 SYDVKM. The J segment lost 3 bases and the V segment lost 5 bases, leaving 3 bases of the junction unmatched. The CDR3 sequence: CASSPGQDYGYTF. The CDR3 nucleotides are TGTGCCAGCAGTCCTGGACAGGACTATGGCTACACCTTC.

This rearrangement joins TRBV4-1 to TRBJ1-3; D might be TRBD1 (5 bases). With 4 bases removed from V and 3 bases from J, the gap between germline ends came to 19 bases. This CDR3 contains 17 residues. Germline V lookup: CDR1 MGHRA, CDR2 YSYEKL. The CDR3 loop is CASSRDETGSHGNTIYF. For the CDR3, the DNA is TGCGCCAGCAGCCGGGACGAGACGGGATCGCATGGAAACACCATATATTTT.

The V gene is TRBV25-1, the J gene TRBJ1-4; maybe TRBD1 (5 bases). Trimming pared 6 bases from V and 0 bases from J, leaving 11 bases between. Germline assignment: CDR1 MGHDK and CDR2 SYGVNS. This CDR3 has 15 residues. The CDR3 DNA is TGTGCCAGCAGGGCCGGGGGTACAACTAATGAAAAACTGTTTTTT. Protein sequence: CASRAGGTTNEKLFF.

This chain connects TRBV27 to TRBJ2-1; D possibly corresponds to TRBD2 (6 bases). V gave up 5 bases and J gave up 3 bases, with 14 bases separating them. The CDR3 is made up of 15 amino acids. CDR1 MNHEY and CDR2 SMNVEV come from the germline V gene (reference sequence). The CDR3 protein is CASSRDSRGYNEQFF. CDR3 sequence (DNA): TGTGCCAGCAGTCGGGACTCCCGGGGCTACAATGAGCAGTTCTTC.

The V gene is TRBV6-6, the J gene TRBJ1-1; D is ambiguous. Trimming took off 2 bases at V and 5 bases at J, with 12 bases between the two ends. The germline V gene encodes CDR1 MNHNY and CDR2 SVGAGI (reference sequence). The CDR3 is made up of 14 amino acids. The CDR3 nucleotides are TGTGCCAGCAGTTACCCCCTTGGGCGGACTGAAGCTTTCTTT. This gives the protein CASSYPLGRTEAFF.

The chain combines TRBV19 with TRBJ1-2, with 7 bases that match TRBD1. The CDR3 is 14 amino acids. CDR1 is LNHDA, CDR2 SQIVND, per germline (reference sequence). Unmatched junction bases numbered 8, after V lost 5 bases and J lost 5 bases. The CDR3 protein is CASSPQGDLYGYTF. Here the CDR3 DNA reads TGTGCCAGTAGTCCTCAGGGGGATCTGTATGGCTACACCTTC. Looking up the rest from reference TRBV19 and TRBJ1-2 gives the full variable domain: DGGITQSPKYLFRKEGQNVTLSCEQNLNHDAMYWYRQDPGQGLRLIYYSQIVNDFQKGDIAEGYSVSREKKESFPLTVTSAQKNPTAFYLCASSPQGDLYGYTFGSGTRLTVV.

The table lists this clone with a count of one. The CDR3 region has the DNA TGTGCCAGCAGTTCCGGGTTGGGGCGGAGCTCCTACAATGAGCAGTTCTTC. As protein: CASSSGLGRSSYNEQFF. The gene calls are TRBV25-1 and TRBJ2-1, with D tentatively TRBD1 (5 bases). The germline CDR1 and CDR2 sequences are MGHDK and SYGVNS. The CDR3 contains 17 residues. Trimming took off 5 bases at V and 0 bases at J, with 17 bases between the two ends.

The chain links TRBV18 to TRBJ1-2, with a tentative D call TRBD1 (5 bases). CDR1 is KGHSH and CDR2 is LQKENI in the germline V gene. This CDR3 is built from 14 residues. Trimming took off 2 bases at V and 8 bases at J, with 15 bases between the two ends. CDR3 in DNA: TGTGCCAGCTCACCAGCCTCGGGGGTTGGAGGCTACACCTTC. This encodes CASSPASGVGGYTF.

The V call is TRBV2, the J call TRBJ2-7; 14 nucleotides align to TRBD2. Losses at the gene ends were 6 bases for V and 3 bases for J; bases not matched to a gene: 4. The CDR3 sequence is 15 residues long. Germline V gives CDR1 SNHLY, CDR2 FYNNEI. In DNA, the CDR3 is TGTGCCAGCAGCGTAGGGACTAGCGGGGGCTACGAGCAGTACTTC. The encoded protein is CASSVGTSGGYEQYF.

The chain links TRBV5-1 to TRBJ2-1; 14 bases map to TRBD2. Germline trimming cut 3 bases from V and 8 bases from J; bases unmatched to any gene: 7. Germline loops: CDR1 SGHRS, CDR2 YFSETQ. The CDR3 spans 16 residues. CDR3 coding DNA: TGCGCCAGCAGCTCGTCCGGACTAGCGGGAGGTTATGAGCAGTTCTTC. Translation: CASSSSGLAGGYEQFF.

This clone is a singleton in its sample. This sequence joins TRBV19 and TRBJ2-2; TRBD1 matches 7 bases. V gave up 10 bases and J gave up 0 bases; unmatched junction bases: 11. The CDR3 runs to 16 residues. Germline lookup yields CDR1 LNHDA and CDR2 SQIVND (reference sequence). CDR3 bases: TGTGCCATTTCTCCCGCAGGGGGAACGAACACCGGGGAGCTGTTTTTT. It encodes CAISPAGGTNTGELFF.

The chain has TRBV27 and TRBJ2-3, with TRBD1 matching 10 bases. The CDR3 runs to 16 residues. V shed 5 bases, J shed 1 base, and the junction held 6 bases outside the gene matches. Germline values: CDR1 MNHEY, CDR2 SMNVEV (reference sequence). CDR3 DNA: TGTGCCAGCAGTCCTCGACAGGGGGCGCGCACAGATACGCAGTATTTT. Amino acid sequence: CASSPRQGARTDTQYF.

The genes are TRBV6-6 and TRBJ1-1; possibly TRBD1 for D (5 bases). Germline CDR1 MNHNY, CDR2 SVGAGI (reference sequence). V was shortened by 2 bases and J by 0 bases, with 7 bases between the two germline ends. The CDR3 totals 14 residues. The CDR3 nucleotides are TGTGCCAGCAGTTACGGGGGGGTGAACACTGAAGCTTTCTTT. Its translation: CASSYGGVNTEAFF.

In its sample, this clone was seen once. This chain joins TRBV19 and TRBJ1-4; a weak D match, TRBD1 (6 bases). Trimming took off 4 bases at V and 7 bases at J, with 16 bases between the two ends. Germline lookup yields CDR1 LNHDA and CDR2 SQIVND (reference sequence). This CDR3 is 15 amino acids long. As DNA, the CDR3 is TGTGCCAGTAGTACCAACCGGGGGCACGGTGAAAAACTGTTTTTT. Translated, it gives CASSTNRGHGEKLFF.

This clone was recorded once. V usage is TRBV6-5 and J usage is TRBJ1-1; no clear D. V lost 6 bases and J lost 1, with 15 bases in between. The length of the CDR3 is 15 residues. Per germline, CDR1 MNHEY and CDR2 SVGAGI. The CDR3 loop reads CASSPLAGRNTEAFF. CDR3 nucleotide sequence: TGTGCCAGCAGCCCCTTGGCAGGACGGAACACTGAAGCTTTCTTT.